A single sample gave rise to the 30 T cell receptor beta chains below, sequenced in a study of OX40 agonist ivuxolimab in advanced cancers. TCRdb keeps only in-frame clones here, not all; method: immunoSEQ multiplex PCR. The table includes roughly 95,000 clones, around 84% detected once. The sample consisted of CD4+ or CD8+ T cells sorted from blood, taken in a trial of the OX40 agonist ivuxolimab. Receptor source: an adult with an advanced solid tumor such as melanoma, head and neck, liver or kidney cancer.

This CDR3 reads CAWRTDAGYNSPLHF. The CDR3 nucleotides are TGTGCCTGGAGAACCGACGCCGGCTATAATTCACCCCTCCACTTT. This chain links TRBV30 with TRBJ1-6; no reliable D call. The CDR3 is 15 amino acids. Trimming left V 3 bases short and J 3 bases short, with 12 bases between. Germline V lookup: CDR1 GTSNPN, CDR2 SVGIG (reference sequence).

The chain uses TRBV25-1 and TRBJ2-3; TRBD1 is a possible D gene (6 bases). Germline lookup yields CDR1 MGHDK and CDR2 SYGVNS. The CDR3 is 13 amino acids. With 7 bases removed from V and 8 bases from J, the gap between germline ends came to 16 bases. CDR3 loop: CASTLPGQTTQYF. The DNA of the CDR3 is TGTGCCAGCACCCTCCCCGGACAGACTACGCAGTATTTT.

This clone appeared once. The rearrangement joins TRBV20-1 to TRBJ1-2; D uncertain. Deletions cut 4 bases from V and 2 bases from J, with 5 bases between. Germline V gene lookup returns CDR1 DFQATT and CDR2 SNEGSKA (reference sequence). This CDR3 has 11 residues. This CDR3 reads CSATDNYGYTF. CDR3 DNA: TGCAGTGCTACAGACAACTATGGCTACACCTTC.

The genes are TRBV28 and TRBJ1-1; 11 bases fit TRBD1. The germline CDR1 and CDR2 sequences are MDHEN and SYDVKM. J lost 3 bases, V lost 5 bases, and 8 bases had no gene match. The CDR3 sequence is 16 residues long. Written as DNA, the CDR3 is TGTGCCAGCAGTGACACGCCGGGACAGGGGGACACTGAAGCTTTCTTT. It encodes CASSDTPGQGDTEAFF.

This chain connects TRBV27 to TRBJ1-3, with 10 bases matching TRBD1. The CDR3 runs to 15 residues. The germline CDR1 and CDR2 sequences are MNHEY and SMNVEV (reference sequence). V shed 6 bases and J 4 bases; nucleotides not matched to a gene: 6. The DNA for the CDR3 is TGTGCCAGCAGCGAGGGACAGGGGAAAGGAAACACCATATATTTT. This sequence encodes CASSEGQGKGNTIYF.

The chain has TRBV5-1 and TRBJ2-7, with 8 bases that match TRBD2. Unmatched junction bases numbered 5, after V lost 2 bases and J lost 4 bases. This CDR3 has 14 amino acids. Germline loops: CDR1 SGHRS, CDR2 YFSETQ. The CDR3 is CASSLSGSLYEQYF. The CDR3 DNA sequence: TGCGCCAGCAGCTTAAGCGGGAGTCTGTACGAGCAGTACTTC.

The V gene is TRBV6-5, the J gene TRBJ2-1, with D perhaps TRBD2 (5 bases). V was trimmed by 6 bases and J by 9 bases, leaving 18 bases between them. This CDR3 has 14 residues. Germline V CDR1 and CDR2: MNHEY, SVGAGI. The CDR3 protein is CASSPPEAVGEQFF. CDR3 sequence (DNA): TGTGCCAGCAGCCCCCCGGAGGCGGTAGGTGAGCAGTTCTTC.

The V call is TRBV29-1, the J call TRBJ2-1; unclear D gene. The CDR3 contains 11 residues. V lost 2 bases, J lost 8 bases, and 7 bases lay in between. Germline lookup yields CDR1 SQVTM and CDR2 ANQGSEA. The CDR3 protein is CSVEKVDEQFF. As DNA, the CDR3 is TGCAGCGTTGAAAAAGTAGATGAGCAGTTCTTC.

This chain uses TRBV28 with TRBJ1-2, with a weak D call TRBD1 (5 bases). This CDR3 comprises 13 residues. Trimming pared 10 bases from V and 8 bases from J, leaving 20 bases between. CDR1 is MDHEN and CDR2 is SYDVKM in the germline V gene. In DNA, the CDR3 is TGTGCCACCGAAACGGGGCAGCGGTTGGGCTACACCTTC. Translation: CATETGQRLGYTF.

The chain recombines TRBV5-6 with TRBJ1-3; the match to TRBD1 covers 7 bases. The CDR3 length is 17 residues. From germline, CDR1 is SGHDT and CDR2 YYEEEE. V shed 0 bases and J 3 bases; nucleotides not matched to a gene: 9. The CDR3, as DNA: TGTGCCAGCAGCTTGGAGACAGGGTGGGAATTTGGAAACACCATATATTTT. Translated: CASSLETGWEFGNTIYF.

The chain combines TRBV7-9 with TRBJ2-1; 8 nucleotides match TRBD1. V gave up 5 bases and J gave up 3 bases; unmatched junction bases: 9. CDR3 length: 16 amino acids. Germline V CDR1 and CDR2: SEHNR, FQNEAQ (reference sequence). The CDR3 sequence is CASSPNRGTGYNEQFF. The CDR3 region has the DNA TGTGCCAGCAGCCCTAACAGGGGGACAGGCTACAATGAGCAGTTCTTC. Using reference TRBV7-9 and TRBJ2-1 for the parts outside the CDR3, the full variable domain is DTGVSQNPRHKITKRGQNVTFRCDPISEHNRLYWYRQTLGQGPEFLTYFQNEAQLEKSRLLSDRFSAERPKGSFSTLEIQRTEQGDSAMYLCASSPNRGTGYNEQFFGPGTRLTVL.

This chain connects TRBV7-6 to TRBJ2-2; D unresolved. This CDR3 has 12 residues. With 8 bases removed from V and 4 bases from J, the gap between germline ends came to 8 bases. In germline, CDR1 is SGHVS, CDR2 FNYEAQ. CDR3 nucleotides: TGTGCCAGCGGCCCGTCCACCGGGGAGCTGTTTTTT. It yields the protein CASGPSTGELFF.

The chain uses TRBV7-2 and TRBJ2-7, with 7 bases aligning to TRBD2. The V gene's germline CDR1 is SGHTA and CDR2 FQGNSA. The CDR3 is made up of 15 amino acids. J was trimmed by 2 bases and V by 7 bases; bases with no gene match: 11. The CDR3 reads CASTPGGTNTYEQYF. CDR3 coding DNA: TGTGCCAGCACCCCCGGGGGGACTAACACCTACGAGCAGTACTTC.

The V call is TRBV28, the J call TRBJ1-1; a weak D match, TRBD1 (5 bases). This CDR3 comprises 13 residues. V dropped 7 bases and J dropped 1 base, with 10 bases sitting between them. CDR1 is MDHEN, CDR2 SYDVKM, per germline. CDR3 in amino acids: CASIPGQNTEAFF. In DNA, the CDR3 is TGTGCCAGCATCCCGGGGCAGAACACTGAAGCTTTCTTT.

The V and J genes are TRBV4-1 and TRBJ2-7, with 10 bases lining up with TRBD1. CDR3 size: 14 residues. Germline CDR1 is MGHRA and CDR2 is YSYEKL. With 2 bases clipped from V and 7 bases from J, the junction kept 5 bases outside the gene matches. CDR3 loop: CASSQRQGAREQYF. Here the CDR3 DNA reads TGCGCCAGCAGCCAAAGACAGGGGGCAAGGGAGCAGTACTTC.

V and J are TRBV21-1 and TRBJ1-5. TRBV21-1 is a pseudogene segment. The CDR3 runs to 16 residues. The CDR3, as DNA: TGTGCCAGCAGAAAAAACGGGGGTCAGGGCAATCAGCCCCAGCATTTT. As protein: CASRKNGGQGNQPQHF.

J is TRBJ1-2 and V is TRBV29-1, with 8 bases fitting TRBD1. The junction had 8 bases not matched to a gene; V was cut back by 6 bases and J by 8 bases. Per the germline V gene, CDR1 is SQVTM and CDR2 is ANQGSEA. This CDR3 spans 12 amino acids. The CDR3 loop reads CSVSWTGTGYTF. The CDR3 DNA sequence: TGCAGCGTCTCATGGACAGGGACCGGCTACACCTTC.

V usage is TRBV28 and J usage is TRBJ2-7, with D possibly TRBD1 on 6 matching bases. CDR1 and CDR2 from the germline V gene are MDHEN and SYDVKM. Trimming took off 7 bases at V and 6 bases at J, with 16 bases between the two ends. This CDR3 contains 13 residues. The CDR3 is CASTLPDSPEQYF. In DNA form, the CDR3 reads TGTGCCAGCACCCTTCCGGACAGTCCCGAGCAGTACTTC.

The chain recombines TRBV7-9 with TRBJ2-1; possibly TRBD1 for D (6 bases). The CDR3 length is 15 residues. Germline CDR1 is SEHNR and CDR2 is FQNEAQ (reference sequence). V shed 1 base and J shed 7 bases, with 14 bases lying between them. In DNA, the CDR3 is TGTGCCAGCAGCTTAGGAGCGAATCAGGGGAATGAGCAGTTCTTC. This encodes CASSLGANQGNEQFF.

The chain is built from TRBV2 and TRBJ2-1; D may be TRBD1 (7 bases). V lost 5 bases and J 10 bases, leaving 18 bases between the germline ends. CDR1 SNHLY and CDR2 FYNNEI come from the germline V gene. The CDR3 runs 14 residues. The CDR3 DNA sequence: TGTGCCAGCAGTCCGGCAGGGGGGTTTTTAGAGCAGTTCTTC. Translation: CASSPAGGFLEQFF. Filled out from reference TRBV2 and TRBJ2-1, the complete variable domain reads EPEVTQTPSHQVTQMGQEVILRCVPISNHLYFYWYRQILGQKVEFLVSFYNNEISEKSEIFDDQFSVERPDGSNFTLKIRSTKLEDSAMYFCASSPAGGFLEQFFGPGTRLTVL.

The chain combines TRBV28 with TRBJ1-1; 9 bases map to TRBD1. Germline CDR1 is MDHEN and CDR2 is SYDVKM. The trim removed 5 bases at V and 7 bases at J, leaving 5 bases unmatched. This CDR3 spans 13 amino acids. CDR3 sequence reads: CASSLTGGNEAFF. CDR3 coding DNA: TGTGCCAGCAGTCTTACAGGGGGCAATGAAGCTTTCTTT.

The chain recombines TRBV19 with TRBJ1-3, with D unclear. The germline CDR1 and CDR2 sequences are LNHDA and SQIVND (reference sequence). The CDR3 covers 12 residues. With 7 bases removed from V and 4 bases from J, the gap between germline ends came to 8 bases. This CDR3 reads CASTTGGNTIYF. For the CDR3, the DNA is TGTGCCAGTACCACCGGGGGAAACACCATATATTTT.

This sequence joins TRBV15 and TRBJ1-5, with D perhaps matching TRBD1 (5 bases). Trimming removed 3 bases at V and 3 bases at J, with 15 bases between. The CDR3 contains 16 residues. CDR1 is LNHNV, CDR2 YYDKDF, per germline (reference sequence). CDR3 amino acids: CATSSPRGDFNQPQHF. The CDR3 nucleotides read TGTGCCACCAGCAGTCCCAGAGGGGATTTCAATCAGCCCCAGCATTTT.

Here the CDR3 reads CASSSTSAGETQYF. The CDR3 DNA sequence: TGTGCCAGCAGCTCGACTAGCGCCGGGGAGACCCAGTACTTC. V gene TRBV5-4 combines with J gene TRBJ2-5, with 8 positions matching TRBD2. With V trimmed by 3 bases and J by 5 bases, 6 bases remained unmatched. The CDR3 is made up of 14 amino acids. The germline gives CDR1 SGHNT, CDR2 YYREEE (reference sequence).

This sequence joins TRBV21-1 and TRBJ1-1; the tabulated D call, TRBD1, remains unverified against the DNA. TRBV21-1 is assigned pseudogene status. The CDR3 spans 17 residues. DNA for the CDR3: TGTGCCAGCAGCTCACGTGGACAGAGACAGAGGGACACTGAAGCTTTCTTT. Translated: CASSSRGQRQRDTEAFF.

This clone appeared once. This chain uses TRBV21-1 with TRBJ1-5. TRBV21-1 is a pseudogene. The CDR3 loop spans 19 amino acids. As DNA, the CDR3 is TGTGCCAGCAGCAAACCTGTCTCGTCAGGGAGGGATAGCAATCAGCCCCAGCATTTT. It encodes CASSKPVSSGRDSNQPQHF.

This chain uses TRBV10-2 with TRBJ1-1; 9 positions agree with TRBD1. CDR1 and CDR2 (germline): WSHSY, SAAADI. The CDR3 contains 15 residues. V trimming: 4 bases; J trimming: 4 bases; junction bases outside the gene matches: 7. The CDR3 protein is CASSVGTGTFTEAFF. The CDR3 nucleotides are TGCGCCAGCAGTGTGGGGACAGGGACTTTCACTGAAGCTTTCTTT.

The J gene is TRBJ1-2, the V gene TRBV7-2; D possibly corresponds to TRBD1 (6 bases). V lost 3 bases to trimming and J lost 0 bases, with 11 bases between them. The CDR3 length is 15 residues. Looked up from germline, CDR1 is SGHTA and CDR2 is FQGNSA. In nucleotides, the CDR3 is TGTGCCAGCAGCTTCGGACAGAACCCTAACTATGGCTACACCTTC. Protein product: CASSFGQNPNYGYTF.

The table lists this clone with a count of one. The gene calls are TRBV7-2 and TRBJ2-7; 12 nucleotides line up with TRBD2. Germline CDR1 reads SGHTA; CDR2 reads FQGNSA. V was pared by 4 bases and J by 2 bases, with 0 bases of the junction left unmatched. The CDR3 extends over 14 amino acids. For the CDR3, the DNA is TGTGCCAGCAGCTCTAGCGGGAGGGCCTACGAGCAGTACTTC. Its protein is CASSSSGRAYEQYF.

Here the CDR3 DNA reads TGTGCCAGCAGCGCCTCCTACGAGCAGTACTTC. Protein sequence: CASSASYEQYF. This sequence joins TRBV2 and TRBJ2-7; D remains unclear. This CDR3 region has 11 residues. Germline lookup yields CDR1 SNHLY and CDR2 FYNNEI. Trimming removed 6 bases from V and 0 bases from J, with 3 bases in between.